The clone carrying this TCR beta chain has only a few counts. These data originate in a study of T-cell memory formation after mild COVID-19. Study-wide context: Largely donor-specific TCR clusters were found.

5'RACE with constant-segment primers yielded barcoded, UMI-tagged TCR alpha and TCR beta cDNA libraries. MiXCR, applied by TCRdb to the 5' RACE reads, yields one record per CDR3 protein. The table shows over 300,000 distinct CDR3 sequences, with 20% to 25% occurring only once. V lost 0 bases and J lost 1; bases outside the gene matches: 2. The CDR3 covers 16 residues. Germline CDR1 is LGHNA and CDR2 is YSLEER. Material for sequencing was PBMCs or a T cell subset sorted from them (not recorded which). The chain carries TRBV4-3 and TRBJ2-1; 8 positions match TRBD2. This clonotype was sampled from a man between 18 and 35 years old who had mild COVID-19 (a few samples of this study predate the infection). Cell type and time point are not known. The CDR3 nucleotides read TGCGCCAGCAGCCAAGACCGGGGGGGGTCCTACAATGAGCAGTTCTTC. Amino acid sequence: CASSQDRGGSYNEQFF.